This TCR beta chain appears in the sequencing data of a study of regulatory T cells in long-lasting Graves disease. Library construction for TCR beta used iRepertoire HTBI primers and Arm-PCR of CDR3 regions. MiXCR, applied by TCRdb to the multiplex PCR reads, yields one record per CDR3 protein. The top ten hold roughly a tenth of the sample, which has about 540,000 distinct CDR3 sequences, approximately 15% seen once. The germline V gene encodes CDR1 DFQATT and CDR2 SNEGSKA (reference sequence). Trimming took 0 bases from V and 10 from J, leaving 13 bases between them. The CDR3 loop spans 13 amino acids. Time point given: newly diagnosed GD, antithyroid drugs for less than 3 months. The TCR library was made from RNA that had been extracted from PBMCs in TRIzol. This clonotype was counted at least ten times. A further study also used this sample, focusing on T cells in Graves' hyperthyroidism and ophthalmopathy.

Sequenced material: peripheral blood mononuclear cells (PBMCs), taken at new diagnosis, from a patient treated with antithyroid drugs. The TCR was taken from a man between 25 and 39 years old with Graves disease. This chain joins TRBV20-1 and TRBJ2-4; maybe TRBD1 (6 bases). CDR3 loop: CSARDGTSLIQYF. Written as DNA, the CDR3 is TGCAGTGCTAGAGATGGGACATCTCTTATTCAGTACTTC.